This TCR beta chain was sequenced for a study of siplizumab effects on memory and regulatory T cells. Regarding this clone: Its antigen is still unknown.

CDR1 is SGHAT and CDR2 is FQDESV in the germline V gene (reference sequence). V shed 6 bases, J shed 1 base, and the junction held 7 bases outside the gene matches. This CDR3 region has 15 residues. Here immunoSEQ multiplex PCR was the method, and the copy in TCRdb shows in-frame clones only, minus some. The table shows roughly 60,000 clones, with 93% occurring only once. Findings and caveats of the study: The mean Treg-derived percentage of mappable alloreactive CD4+ clones was 60% to 70% with siplizumab compared with 26.9% in controls. There appeared to be greater diversity in naive T cells than in memory cells, and naive T cells seemed major contributors to the alloresponse. Naive or memory phenotype assignment was not possible for roughly 75-97% of proliferating CD4+ or CD8+ clones.

The specimen was CD8+ T cells sorted from blood. The V call is TRBV11-1, the J call TRBJ2-7, with 9 bases lining up with TRBD2. The clonotype comes from a human donor in good health. The CDR3 nucleotides are TGTGCCAGCAGTTCCTTAGCGGGAGCGTCCTACGAGCAGTACTTC. This encodes CASSSLAGASYEQYF.